This TCR beta chain is drawn from a study of vaccination effects on CD4 cells after COVID-19. Isolation of CD4+ T cells took place after approximately 10 days of culture. The participants, recipients of two vaccine doses, got either BNT162b2 or mRNA-1273. The junction had 6 bases not matched to a gene; V was cut back by 4 bases and J by 4 bases. The CDR3 has 14 amino acids. Germline V lookup: CDR1 SGDLS, CDR2 YYNGEE. Clones were read by immunoSEQ multiplex PCR, and TCRdb kept only the in-frame ones, dropping some. This sample carries some 70,000 clones, 65% to 80% of them seen once, and the ten largest clones take around 2.5%. As regards this clone: Its antigen remains unidentified.

Specimen: CD4+ T cells from PBMCs cultured without peptide, collected after COVID-19 vaccination. The chain links TRBV9 to TRBJ2-5; TRBD2 aligns across 8 bases. The receptor was derived from a human donor who received a COVID-19 vaccine. CDR3 amino acids: CASSPGGVGETQYF. The DNA for the CDR3 is TGTGCCAGCAGCCCGGGGGGGGTCGGAGAGACCCAGTACTTC.